In its sample, the clone carrying this T cell receptor beta chain was seen a few times. Its antigen is currently unknown. This sample is drawn from a study of T-cell memory formation after mild COVID-19. Study-wide context: The TCR clusters were mostly specific to one donor.

CDR1 is MGHRA and CDR2 is YSYEKL in the germline V gene. Trimming took 1 base from V and 4 from J; bases not matched to a gene: 5. The CDR3 totals 15 residues. Study observations and caveats: For contracting clones, CD4+ ones sat mainly in CM and EM, CD8+ in EMRA. While clones contracting from day 15 to 85 were balanced between CD4 and CD8, later expanders leaned CD4+. For second-wave clones that peaked at day 37, SARS-CoV-2 specificity went unverified.

Each CDR3 protein gets one entry after TCRdb re-called the 5' RACE reads with MiXCR. The table lists about 410,000 distinct CDR3 sequences, roughly a quarter of them singletons. Sequencing was carried out using PBMCs or a T cell subset sorted from them (not recorded which). The sequence was obtained from an adult woman who had mild COVID-19 (a few samples of this study predate the infection). Cell type and time point are not known. This sequence joins TRBV4-1 and TRBJ2-3, with TRBD1 identical over 7 bases. CDR3: CASSQGDRVADTQYF. CDR3 DNA: TGCGCCAGCAGCCAAGGCGACAGGGTGGCAGATACGCAGTATTTT.